This T cell receptor (beta chain) is from a study of beta chain features in type 1 diabetes (dated by TCRdb to 2016 to 2018). Notes on the research overall: No differences in mean age, gender distribution, total cell number or subset yield were found between patients and healthy donors. A total of roughly 98,000,000 sorted cells were examined across all samples, and a strong correlation was observed between cell number per subset and RNA yield. In the study, TCRB repertoires of sorted circulating CD4+ T cell subsets from recently diagnosed type 1 diabetes patients were compared with those of matched healthy donors. Naive and central memory subsets were obtained from all 30 or so donors, but regulatory and stem cell-like memory subsets were isolated from only 8 patients and roughly eight healthy donors. Study-wide conclusions, independent of this receptor: PCR might favor shorter templates, but patient and control samples were amplified and corrected together, so any skew would affect both groups equally. At VDJ recombination sites, type 1 diabetes patients had fewer insertions and more deleted nucleotides, which implies abnormalities in thymic rearrangement. Because small numbers of individuals were included in the HLA sub-analyses, any influence of HLA type on TCRB rearrangement was left unresolved. Naive, central memory and regulatory TCRB repertoires appeared more similar among patients than among healthy donors. Because cDNA rather than genomic DNA was sequenced, highly expressing activated cells could have been over-represented, although no difference in activation and CD3 levels was found between groups. A moderate but significant shortening of TCRB CDR3 length was observed in type 1 diabetes patients in all four CD4+ subsets.

Trimming at the junction amounts to 1 base on V and 8 bases on J, and the germline ends lie 9 bases apart. According to the germline V gene, CDR1 reads SGHDN and CDR2 reads FVKESK. The CDR3 measures 13 amino acids from cysteine to phenylalanine. Only the CDR3 region is kept as DNA, spanning 39 bases read in frame from base 1. From each donor, a single peripheral blood sample of 100 to 150 mL on average was drawn into heparinised tubes. A BD FACSAria II was used to sort naive, central memory, regulatory and stem cell-like memory CD4+ T cells with a panel that included CD45RO, CCR7, CD25, CD127, CD95 and CD27. Every sorted population had a purity above 95%. PBMCs were separated immediately by Lymphoprep density gradient centrifugation and were stained directly, without being cultured. So that batch effects would be minimized, each experiment stained and sorted samples in pairs, pairing one healthy donor with one patient.

The High Capacity cDNA Reverse Transcription Kit was used to reverse transcribe all of the isolated RNA, meaning that expressed TCRB transcripts were what got sequenced. Deep immunoSEQ sequencing was performed on naive, central memory and regulatory T cell samples, with an average of about 3.57 million total reads per sample. Sorted cells were lysed in RLT buffer and RNA was extracted with DNase-treated RNeasy Micro or Mini kits, depending on cell number. Each cell subset was processed separately to prevent cross-contamination, with patient and healthy donor samples processed together. Using the immunoSEQ multiplex PCR, TCRB sequences were amplified from cDNA into 87-bp fragments spanning the CDR3 region. Sequencing of the amplicons was done on the Illumina HiSeq platform. The authors' analysis ran thus. Synthetic template baselines were used to correct PCR bias computationally, reads within Hamming distance 2 were collapsed, and singletons that could not be merged were discarded. Reads were aligned against IMGT to assign V, D and J genes, CDR3 length and insertions or deletions at six rearrangement sites. Within each subset, clonotype counts were normalized to sorted cell number, and only after that were true diversity and Gini coefficients computed with the tcR R package. The overlap coefficient, calculated on TCRB nucleotide sequences, was used to measure repertoire sharing. As a proxy for the pre-selection repertoire, out-of-frame TCRB sequences from naive cells were analyzed. As stored in TCRdb, this immuneACCESS dataset retains in-frame rearrangements with V and J assigned. A fraction of the clones does not appear; measured against another copy, unresolved V genes explain less than half of the discrepancy, and the remainder lacks a known reason. V and J calls and clone size are those listed in that table; D and trimming were worked out from the DNA. The sample has hundreds of thousands of clones on record, approximately 30% of them singletons. The ten largest clones take up around 0.065% of the sample.

About this clone: The clone's antigen remains unknown. The sample holds no much larger clone one base away, and base qualities are not on file.

Sequencing input: naive CD4+ T cells from blood. The cell subset or site tag for this specimen amounts to: true naive CD4+ T cells. The chain is encoded by TRBV14 joined to TRBJ2-1, with the D segment identity uncertain. This receptor was obtained from a man between 18 and 29 years old in good health. The CDR3 reads as follows: CASSQVFGDEQFF. The DNA reads as follows: TGTGCCAGCAGCCAAGTTTTCGGAGATGAGCAGTTCTTC. This CDR3, with the reference TRBV14 and TRBJ2-1 proteins standing in past its ends, gives the full variable domain EAGVTQFPSHSVIEKGQTVTLRCDPISGHDNLYWYRRVMGKEIKFLLHFVKESKQDESGMPNNRFLAERTGGTYSTLKVQPAELEDSGVYFCASSQVFGDEQFFGPGTRLTVL.